The present T cell receptor (beta chain) was sequenced within a study of shared clonotypes between healthy human individuals (dated by TCRdb to about 2020). With regard to the full study: A few men and two women, aged 18 to 49 years, made up the cohort. For each donor, three plates each were used for CD4 naive and CD4 memory, two plates were used for CD8 naive, and one plate was used for CD8 memory. The study deeply sequenced blood TCR repertoires of about 5 healthy adults to estimate repertoire size and the extent of clonotype sharing between individuals. Libraries were prepared and TCR repertoires were sequenced by different laboratories using diverse techniques, in order to increase sequencing depth and limit assay-specific biases. Each donor's leukapheresis produced roughly between roughly 0.85 and 9 billion PBMCs.

Using the deep immunoSEQ assay, TCR CDR3 regions were amplified from genomic DNA by multiplex PCR. For each cell subset, the extracted genomic DNA was distributed evenly across all wells of several immunoSEQ 96-well plates, and each plate served as one replicate. Each replicate PCR for sorted subsets received about 210 ng genomic DNA, equal to about 30,000 T cell genomes. The purified libraries were quantified using a Qubit 3.0 fluorometer, sized with a Bioanalyzer 2100, and then quantified again using the KAPA Library Quantification kit. A separate single-read 150-cycle Illumina NextSeq 550 flow cell was used to sequence each immunoSEQ 96-well plate. For the original study's pipeline: Because only junctional sequences without quality scores were contained in the immunoSEQ output, filtering matching that applied to full-length reads could not be performed. Sequences were annotated with PyIR, a Python wrapper for IgBLAST v1.9, and V/J genes and CDR3 were assigned using IMGT germline references. Any read was removed if the V/J assignment was weak (E-value above 1e-6), the CDR3 was missing, or the read contained stop codons, out-of-frame junctions, or ambiguous translated residues. V3J clonotypes were defined as sequences sharing an identical inferred V gene, J gene, and CDR3 amino acid sequence. Percentage overlap between repertoires was computed as shared unique clonotypes divided by the size of the smaller repertoire. RTK rarefaction, the Chao1 estimator, and Recon v2.1 estimates of unobserved clonotypes were used to assess repertoire richness. OLGA was used to compute generation probabilities for all TCRbeta clonotypes that the gDNA method yielded from several donors. Here the immuneACCESS table is served through TCRdb, limited to in-frame sequences with V and J called. Missing clones are a known gap in these copies; in checked studies unresolved V genes cover under half, and the rest lacks a known reason. V and J calls and clone size are copied from that table; D and trimming were computed from the DNA. The sample records 2 million to 2.5 million clones, over 85% of which are singletons. The ten most abundant clones make up 0.39% of the sample.

The donors were healthy, HIV-negative adults with no recently reported acute infections or vaccinations. Every donor was a Caucasian adult residing in Nashville, Tennessee, USA. CD4+ T cells were enriched by magnetic negative selection; naive cells were then positively selected on CD45RA, and the negative fraction formed the memory subset. After blood collection by leukapheresis, PBMCs were isolated using Ficoll-Histopaque density gradient centrifugation and then cryopreserved in the vapor phase of liquid nitrogen. Analytical flow cytometry was used to check the purity and quantity of every magnetically sorted T cell population. Genomic DNA was isolated from every sorted fraction and measured by UV absorbance on a Nanodrop 2000c. Sequences KGHSH (CDR1) and LQKENI (CDR2) are obtained from the germline V gene. The CDR3 numbers 16 residues from cysteine through phenylalanine. The retained sequence is limited to the CDR3, 48 bases, with the frame set at the first base.

On the study overall, not on this receptor specifically: The genetic and exposure-history diversity represented was limited by the small number of donors. When a few donors were compared, the shared fraction of clonotypes was around 5% for naive CD4, about 4% for naive CD8, about 2.4% for memory CD4, and less than 0.45% for memory CD8. Only blood was sampled, and tissue TCR repertoires likely differ from those in blood. Even with the large sequencing depth, rarefaction of the sorted-subset datasets indicated that sequencing was incomplete. Higher generation probabilities were observed for clonotypes shared by all four sorted-subset donors than for non-shared clonotypes. Naive subsets generally had larger estimated clonotype richness than memory subsets did. Pairwise subsampling led to the expectation that sequencing depth would affect the degree of clonotype sharing among donors.

Note on this clone: Its binding antigen is unknown. At one of its ends the junction is not consistent with the germline gene, which may arise from a read error. The same CDR3 is also encoded by other DNA sequences in this sample.

The sequence joins TRBV18 to TRBJ2-7; TRBD2 might be the D gene, on 6 matching bases. The sample was naive CD4+ T cells from PBMCs. Interpreted using the paper, the cell subset or site label stands for: CD45RA+ positively selected. This clonotype was sampled from a man aged 18 to 30 in good health. Some clones in this sample may be carry-over from other donors' samples. Read as DNA, the sequence is TGTGCCAGCTCCCCACCCGGACTACTGAGTTCCTACGAGCAGTACTTC. This yields the protein CASSPPGLLSSYEQYF.